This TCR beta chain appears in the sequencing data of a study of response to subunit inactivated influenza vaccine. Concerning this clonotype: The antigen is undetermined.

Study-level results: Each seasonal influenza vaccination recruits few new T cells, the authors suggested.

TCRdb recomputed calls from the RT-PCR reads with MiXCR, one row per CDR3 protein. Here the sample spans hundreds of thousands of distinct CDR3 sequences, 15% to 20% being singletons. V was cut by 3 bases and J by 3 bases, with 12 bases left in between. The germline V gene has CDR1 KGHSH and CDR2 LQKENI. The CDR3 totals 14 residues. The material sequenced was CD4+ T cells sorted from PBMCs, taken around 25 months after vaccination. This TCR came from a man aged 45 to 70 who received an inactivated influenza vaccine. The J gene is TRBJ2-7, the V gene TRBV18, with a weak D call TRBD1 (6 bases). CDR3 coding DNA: TGTGCCAGCTCACCGAGGGACAACCTCTACGAGCAGTACTTC. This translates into CASSPRDNLYEQYF. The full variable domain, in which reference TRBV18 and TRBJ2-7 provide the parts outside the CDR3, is NAGVMQNPRHLVRRRGQEARLRCSPMKGHSHVYWYRQLPEEGLKFMVYLQKENIIDESGMPKERFSAEFPKEGPSILRIQQVVRGDSAAYFCASSPRDNLYEQYFGPGTRLTVT.